Described below is a single T cell receptor (beta chain) sequence and its context. Its antigen is unknown. Trimming took 8 bases from V and 14 from J; bases not matched to a gene: 3. CDR1 and CDR2 from the germline V gene are LNHDA and SQIVND (reference sequence). The length of the CDR3 is 10 residues. The sample is drawn from a study of shared clonotypes between healthy human individuals. Study-level findings and limits: Generally, estimated richness proved larger in naive subsets than it did in memory subsets.

Here immunoSEQ multiplex PCR was the method, and the copy in TCRdb shows in-frame clones only, minus some. The sample has some 2.4 million clones, approximately 94% seen once. Sequencing was carried out using naive CD4+ T cells from PBMCs. Subset meaning: CD45RA+ positively selected. The sequence came from a man younger than 35 in good health. Some clones in this sample may be carry-over from other donors' samples. This sequence joins TRBV19 and TRBJ1-4; 9 bases line up with TRBD1. The CDR3 is CASGTGSLFF. CDR3 coding DNA: TGTGCCAGTGGGACAGGGAGTCTGTTTTTT.